The 3 T cell receptor beta chains reported below all come from one sample, sequenced in a study of T cells in Graves' hyperthyroidism and ophthalmopathy. Amplification of TCR beta CDR3 regions was performed using RNA transcripts as template. First-round RT-PCR of the TCR CDR3 relied on the HTBI primer set. TCRdb re-called the multiplex PCR reads through MiXCR, storing one row per CDR3 protein. Of 700,000 or so distinct CDR3 sequences in the sample, about 15% were seen once. The sample taken for sequencing was blood. The receptors were sampled from a man aged 18 to 29 with Graves' hyperthyroidism.

This clonotype was counted a few times. The chain is built from TRBV18 and TRBJ2-1, with D perhaps matching TRBD1 or TRBD2 (5 bases each). The V gene's germline CDR1 is KGHSH and CDR2 LQKENI. The CDR3 has 13 residues. V shed 2 bases and J shed 6 bases, with 8 bases lying between them. CDR3 residues: CASSPKGRNEQFF. For the CDR3, the DNA is TGTGCCAGCTCACCAAAGGGACGCAATGAGCAGTTCTTC.

The V and J genes are TRBV12-3 or TRBV12-4 and TRBJ2-1; TRBD2 might be the D (5 bases). V was shortened by 6 bases and J by 0 bases, with 15 bases between the two germline ends. The CDR3 extends over 16 amino acids. The DNA for the CDR3 is TGTGCCAGCAGCTCACGAGCGGTCAGCTCCTACAATGAGCAGTTCTTC. Translation gives CASSSRAVSSYNEQFF.

Remarks on this clonotype: A read error may explain this, as a much larger clone is one base away. V and J are TRBV20-1 and TRBJ2-1; no firm D call. The CDR3 is made up of 14 amino acids. Looked up from germline, CDR1 is DFQATT and CDR2 is SNEGSKA (reference sequence). The CDR3 spells CSAREVGTYDEQFF. The CDR3 region has the DNA TGCAGTGCTAGAGAGGTCGGAACCTACGATGAGCAGTTCTTC.